The clone carrying this T cell receptor beta chain was counted a few times. As yet, its antigen is unknown. The data derive from a study of T cells after yellow fever vaccination. Notes on the study in general: FACS-sorted repertoires might harbor abundant contaminating clonotypes from the bulk population. Clones that expanded after primary vaccination mostly reappeared after the booster (over 95% CD4, 88% CD8). There was a small share of clonotypes that showed up in both the CD4 and CD8 compartments.

The authors made TCR cDNA by 5'RACE template switching, adding a universal primer site and UMIs. TCRdb reprocessed the 5' RACE reads via MiXCR and lists one record per CDR3 protein. This repertoire shows approximately 300,000 distinct CDR3 sequences, approximately 12% found once; its top ten account for 2.5% to 4%. This CDR3 has 21 amino acids. Trimming left V 3 bases short and J 4 bases short, with 33 bases between. From germline, CDR1 is SEHNR and CDR2 FQNEAQ (reference sequence). The chain employs TRBV7-9 and TRBJ2-5; weak D call: TRBD1 (7 bases). This TCR came from a man in his late teens or twenties who received the YFV17D yellow fever vaccine. Here the sequenced sample was CD4+ T cells sorted from PBMCs, taken 45 days after the yellow fever booster vaccination. The CDR3 sequence is CASSFFRLRGGAGHRGETQYF. In DNA, the CDR3 is TGTGCCAGCAGCTTTTTTAGACTGCGAGGGGGCGCGGGACACAGGGGAGAGACCCAGTACTTC.